Listed below are T cell receptor beta chains from one sample, sequenced in a study of cytomegalovirus exposure and HLA in healthy donors. The assay was immunoSEQ multiplex PCR, and TCRdb's table has in-frame clones only and misses some. The data contain about 160,000 clones, nearly 80% of them singletons. The sample was PBMCs. These TCRs come from a woman aged 40 to 50 in good health and CMV-seronegative. The CDR3 runs from the conserved cysteine through the conserved F or W. Each record gives: D gene, J gene, clone size, V gene, CDR3 protein, CDR3 DNA. D genes are given only for firm matches. Not all rows give a size; the values are once, few, many and, for expanded clones, a class.

>NA|TRBJ2-6|once|TRBV28
CASSQGSAGAGANVLTF
TGTGCCAGCAGCCAAGGGAGCGCCGGGGCTGGGGCCAACGTCCTGACTTTC
>TRBD2|TRBJ2-5|NA|TRBV5-6
CASSSGTSSGTQYF
TGTGCCAGCAGCTCCGGGACTAGCAGCGGGACCCAGTACTTC
>NA|TRBJ1-3|NA|TRBV7-9
CSSSLSVGNTIYF
TGTTCCAGCAGCTTATCAGTAGGAAACACCATATATTTT
>TRBD1|TRBJ2-3|NA|TRBV9
CASSPTDRVKGRTDTQYF
TGTGCCAGCAGCCCAACCGACAGGGTAAAGGGGAGAACAGATACGCAGTATTTT
>NA|TRBJ1-5|NA|TRBV28
CASSLPLLYSNQPQHF
TGTGCCAGCAGTTTACCCCTTCTATATAGCAATCAGCCCCAGCATTTT
>TRBD1|TRBJ1-4|NA|TRBV5-6
CASSLQGFVEKLFF
TGTGCCAGCAGCTTACAGGGGTTTGTTGAAAAACTGTTTTTT
>TRBD1|TRBJ1-1|NA|TRBV2
CARENGQGGFHTEAFF
TGTGCCAGAGAGAATGGACAGGGAGGGTTTCACACTGAAGCTTTCTTT
>NA|TRBJ1-6|NA|TRBV5-6
CASSPQYNSPLHF
TGTGCCAGCAGCCCGCAGTATAATTCACCCCTCCACTTT
>NA|TRBJ1-2|NA|TRBV28
CASSLLGDPDVNYGYTF
TGTGCCAGCAGTTTATTGGGAGACCCGGACGTTAACTATGGCTACACCTTC
>NA|TRBJ1-1|NA|TRBV13
CASRTMGHKNTEAFF
TGTGCCAGCAGGACTATGGGACATAAGAACACTGAAGCTTTCTTT